The text below deals with one T cell receptor beta chain. Its cognate antigen has yet to be identified. Base qualities were left out, and no much larger clone turns up one base away. The sample originates from a study of blood T cells in healthy people across ages (dated by TCRdb to between 2015 and 2016). Regarding the complete study: In model experiments, template switching captured about one uniquely barcoded TCR beta cDNA molecule for every two T cells. To track age-related changes in TCR beta repertoire diversity, the study relied on deep sequencing normalized with unique cDNA molecular identifiers. The donors were divided into four age groups: young (average roughly 15 years), middle-aged (approximately 39), aged (around 59) and long-lived (around 87). Donors of different ages were randomly distributed across sequencing lanes to avoid experimental bias. Two additional independent replicas of 1 million unique cDNA reads from the same blood draw were analyzed for two donors (one aged 18 to 30 and one aged 80 or older).

Including cysteine and phenylalanine, the CDR3 has 17 amino acids. Only the CDR3 portion is preserved as DNA: 51 bases, with reading frame beginning at the first base. The germline V and J ends show losses of 5 bases and 4 bases respectively, and no gene match explains 16 bases of the junction. The germline V gene gives CDR1 as SGHDN and CDR2 as FVKESK. The 39 donors, aged about 6 to 100 years, were systemically healthy Caucasian individuals from Russia. About 9.8 milliliters of peripheral blood were drawn from each donor into EDTA-treated Vacutainer tubes. PBMCs were isolated by Ficoll-Paque density-gradient centrifugation, with at least 6.5 million obtained per sample. Trizol reagent was used to extract total RNA from the PBMCs, yielding at least 5 micrograms per sample. Naive CD45RAhigh/CD27high T cell percentages were measured by flow cytometry on a PBMC aliquot from every donor. Library generation was performed with 5' RACE. The listed sequencing device is Illumina HiSeq 2500. A second 7 to 11 cycle PCR used a sample-barcoded 5' primer and a J-beta primer mix. A template-switch 5' adaptor carrying 12 random nucleotides introduced a unique molecular identifier onto each TCR beta cDNA molecule. At least 2.5 million CDR3-containing paired-end reads were obtained from each sample. First-strand cDNA was synthesized from all RNA with the Mint cDNA synthesis kit, primed by a TRBC-specific oligonucleotide. Following uracil-DNA glycosylase treatment, a first 18-cycle PCR with universal primers M1SS and BC2_uni_R was performed on all cDNA. The authors' pipeline ran thus. Normalization of each sample was performed by random selection of 1 million high-quality reads, each carrying a distinct molecular identifier. Instead of being binned into consensus sequences, reads with shared molecular identifiers were discarded. CDR3 identification, clonotype clustering and error correction used MiTCR with a Q25 quality threshold and the strictest error-elimination algorithm. A nonparametric unseen species model using Euler transformation provided a lower-bound estimate of total TCR beta diversity. TCRdb itself trimmed the public reads at Q25 with fastp, ran MiXCR and retained productive beta chains. Records with the same CDR3 protein are collapsed into one entry carrying the most frequent genes and DNA. TCRdb assigned the V and J calls; the authors' analysis was not used. For this sample there are about 1.5 million distinct CDR3 sequences; approximately 38% appear just once. The ten top clones hold approximately 7.9% of the sample.

The research as a whole found: Because profiling used bulk unsorted PBMCs, naive and antigen-experienced compartments could not be compared conclusively. Observed TCR beta diversity correlated strongly with the percentage of naive T cells measured by flow cytometry. Compared with the aged group, the long-lived group had more naive CD4+ T cells, fewer expanded clones and increased TCR diversity, suggesting age selection. Estimates of total diversity from one million sequenced T cells were regarded as lower bounds and underestimates. Donor CMV infection status was unknown, potentially confounding age-related changes in expanded clonotypes. Observed TCR beta diversity per million T cells fell roughly linearly with age, and a significant reduction was already apparent by age approximately 41.

This TCR came from a woman aged 18-29 years in good health. Recombination connected TRBV14 to TRBJ1-1; TRBD1 matches 7 bases in the middle. Material: blood. The nucleotide sequence reads as follows: TGTGCCAGCAGCGGACGCGGAGGGGGCAGTCTTGGCACTGAAGCTTTCTTT. The resulting protein is CASSGRGGGSLGTEAFF.